The present TCR beta chain was sequenced within a study of control samples from healthy donors and cancer patients (TCRdb year 2020). Regarding this clone: Which antigen it targets is not known. The sample holds no much larger clone one base away, and base qualities are not on file.

At the junction V is shortened by 6 bases and J by 7 bases; bases outside the gene matches: 6. Measured from the cysteine to the phenylalanine, the CDR3 is 14 residues long. The sequence is cut down to CDR3 DNA, 42 bases in frame from base 1. The germline V gene encodes CDR1 MNHEY and CDR2 SVGEGT. Library preparation was by the immunoSEQ multiplex PCR assay. Entries here come from immuneACCESS through TCRdb and include only in-frame sequences with V and J called. Some clones fail to appear in such tables; in the studies checked, an unresolved V gene covers under half of the shortfall, and the cause of the remainder is unknown. This sample comprises 180,000 or so clones, roughly nine tenths of them detected only once. The top ten hold approximately 1.4% of the sample.

The sequence is built from TRBV6-2 or TRBV6-3 and TRBJ1-6; 7 of the junction bases match TRBD1. The sequenced material came from blood. The TCR sequence derives from a woman aged 25 to 39 in good health. The DNA sequence follows: TGTGCCAGCAGCGCCGGGACAGAGAATTCACCCCTCCACTTT. The resulting protein is CASSAGTENSPLHF.